The 21 T cell receptor beta chains listed next were all sequenced from one sample in a study of neurological immune-mediated disorders. One entry per CDR3 protein results from TCRdb running MiXCR on the 5' RACE reads. The data contain tens of thousands of distinct CDR3 sequences, about 7% of them singletons. What was sequenced was PBMCs. These receptors were collected from a woman in her 40s in good health.

This clonotype was seen many times. This chain links TRBV2 with TRBJ2-5, with 9 bases aligning to TRBD2. This CDR3 spans 16 amino acids. Germline V CDR1 and CDR2: SNHLY, FYNNEI. V lost 8 bases, J lost 4 bases, and 14 bases stayed unmatched. The CDR3: CASGGRASGGTETQYF. As DNA, the CDR3 is TGTGCCAGCGGGGGTCGGGCAAGCGGGGGGACAGAGACCCAGTACTTC.

This clonotype was observed many times. The genes are TRBV6-6 and TRBJ2-7; TRBD1 agrees at 9 bases. Germline lookup yields CDR1 MNHNY and CDR2 SVGAGI (reference sequence). The CDR3 is made up of 15 amino acids. Unmatched junction bases numbered 7, after V lost 5 bases and J lost 2 bases. In DNA, the CDR3 is TGTGCCAGCAGTCGAGAGACAGGGGGGGCCTACGAGCAGTACTTC. This translates into CASSRETGGAYEQYF.

This clonotype was detected only a few times. This chain joins TRBV2 and TRBJ1-1; no clear D. The germline gives CDR1 SNHLY, CDR2 FYNNEI. This CDR3 has 15 amino acids. Between the trimmed V and J ends, which lost 4 bases and 0 bases, there was a span of 12 bases. The chain's CDR3 is CASSVSGSVNTEAFF. The DNA of the CDR3 is TGTGCCAGCAGTGTTTCGGGGTCCGTGAACACTGAAGCTTTCTTT.

This clonotype occurred many times. V usage is TRBV7-2 and J usage is TRBJ2-7, with 8 bases identical to TRBD2. The length of the CDR3 is 16 residues. Trimming at V came to 2 bases and at J to 0 bases, leaving 6 bases not matched to a gene. CDR1 and CDR2 from the germline V gene are SGHTA and FQGNSA. DNA of the CDR3: TGTGCCAGCAGCTTATCTAGCGGGCCGTCCTCCTACGAGCAGTACTTC. Translation gives CASSLSSGPSSYEQYF. Combining the CDR3 with reference TRBV7-2 and TRBJ2-7 gives the whole variable domain GAGVSQSPSNKVTEKGKDVELRCDPISGHTALYWYRQSLGQGLEFLIYFQGNSAPDKSGLPSDRFSAERTGGSVSTLTIQRTQQEDSAVYLCASSLSSGPSSYEQYFGPGTRLTVT.

Concerning this clonotype: The germline gene is not matched at one end of the junction; a read error may be the cause. The chain couples TRBV3-1 to TRBJ1-5; a weak D match, TRBD1 (6 bases). The V gene's germline CDR1 is LGHDT and CDR2 YNNKEL (reference sequence). This CDR3 is built from 15 residues. The CDR3, as DNA: TGTGTCAGCAGCCAAGGGGGGCAGGGCAATCAGCACCAGCATTTT. Translation: CVSSQGGQGNQHQHF. The variable domain in full, completed from reference TRBV3-1 and TRBJ1-5, reads DTAVSQTPKYLVTQMGNDKSIKCEQNLGHDTMYWYKQDSKKFLKIMFSYNNKELIINETVPNRFSPKSPDKAHLNLHINSLELGDSAVYFCVSSQGGQGNQHQHFGDGTRLSIL.

This clonotype was detected many times. The chain uses TRBV6-5 and TRBJ1-3; no clear D. V gave up 0 bases and J gave up 0 bases, with 9 bases separating them. The CDR3 loop spans 16 amino acids. Germline V gives CDR1 MNHEY, CDR2 SVGAGI. The CDR3 reads CASSYSLSSSGNTIYF. The DNA of the CDR3 is TGTGCCAGCAGTTACTCCCTCAGTAGCTCTGGAAACACCATATATTTT.

Regarding this clonotype: Being one base from a much bigger clone, this may be a read error. This sequence joins TRBV27 and TRBJ2-7, with a possible D match to TRBD1 (9 bases). From germline, CDR1 is MNHEY and CDR2 SMNVEV (reference sequence). The CDR3 has 14 amino acids. CDR3 sequence (DNA): TGTGCCAGCGCGGGGGGACAGGGTGCCTACGAGCAGAACTTC. Its protein is CASAGGQGAYEQNF.

This clonotype was recorded many times. The chain links TRBV9 to TRBJ2-7; D remains ambiguous. The CDR3 totals 14 residues. The V gene's germline CDR1 is SGDLS and CDR2 YYNGEE. The ends were cut back, 0 bases at V and 0 bases at J, with 7 bases in the middle. The CDR3 loop reads CASSVAASSYEQYF. CDR3 nucleotide sequence: TGTGCCAGCAGCGTAGCGGCTAGCTCCTACGAGCAGTACTTC.

This clonotype was picked up many times. V gene TRBV4-1 combines with J gene TRBJ1-1; 8 bases align to TRBD1. The CDR3 extends over 14 amino acids. The J segment lost 4 bases and the V segment lost 4 bases, leaving 5 bases of the junction unmatched. The germline V gene has CDR1 MGHRA and CDR2 YSYEKL. The CDR3 DNA follows: TGCGCCAGCAGCCTGCGAACAGGGGGCACTGAAGCTTTCTTT. Its translation: CASSLRTGGTEAFF.

The chain recombines TRBV20-1 with TRBJ2-1; the D is unclear. In germline, CDR1 is DFQATT, CDR2 SNEGSKA (reference sequence). V lost 4 bases and J 2 bases, leaving 9 bases between the germline ends. The CDR3 loop spans 13 amino acids. The CDR3 here is CSATQTTYNEQFF. In DNA, the CDR3 is TGCAGTGCTACCCAGACAACCTACAATGAGCAGTTCTTC.

This clonotype was seen many times. The genes are TRBV4-2 and TRBJ2-1; 7 bases line up with TRBD2. Losses at the gene ends were 0 bases for V and 0 bases for J; bases not matched to a gene: 5. Germline values: CDR1 LGHNA, CDR2 YNFKEQ. The CDR3 is 17 amino acids. CDR3 amino acids: CASSQDGSGNSYNEQFF. Written as DNA, the CDR3 is TGTGCCAGCAGCCAAGATGGGAGCGGGAACTCCTACAATGAGCAGTTCTTC.

This clonotype was detected many times. J is TRBJ2-3 and V is TRBV25-1; 9 bases map to TRBD2. This CDR3 is 18 amino acids long. Trimming took 6 bases from V and 3 from J; bases not matched to a gene: 16. Germline V gene data show CDR1 as MGHDK and CDR2 as SYGVNS. The CDR3 nucleotides read TGTGCCAGCAGAAATGACGAGACTAGCGGAGCGGGTACAGATACGCAGTATTTT. This translates into CASRNDETSGAGTDTQYF.

This clonotype has a count of ten or more. The V call is TRBV5-1, the J call TRBJ1-4, with unresolved D. The CDR3 runs 17 residues. Germline V gene data show CDR1 as SGHRS and CDR2 as YFSETQ. V lost 0 bases and J lost 0, with 12 bases in between. CDR3 sequence (DNA): TGCGCCAGCAGCTTGGGCCTTAGGGAAGCAACTAATGAAAAACTGTTTTTT. It translates to CASSLGLREATNEKLFF.

Many counts were recorded for this clonotype. The CDR3 bases are TGTGCCAGCAGCTCTAGAGGGGGGATCTCCTACAATGAGCAGTTCTTC. Translating gives CASSSRGGISYNEQFF. The V gene is TRBV7-9, the J gene TRBJ2-1; perhaps D is TRBD1 or TRBD2 (6 bases each). The V gene lost 4 bases and the J gene lost 0 bases, with 13 bases spanning the gap. Looked up from germline, CDR1 is SEHNR and CDR2 is FQNEAQ (reference sequence). There are 16 residues in the CDR3.

This clonotype has at least ten counts. This chain joins TRBV3-1 and TRBJ1-5; no definite D call. Germline V gene lookup returns CDR1 LGHDT and CDR2 YNNKEL (reference sequence). The CDR3 spans 14 residues. Trimming took off 0 bases at V and 4 bases at J, with 7 bases between the two ends. The CDR3 here is CASSQDHGNQPQHF. Written as DNA, the CDR3 is TGTGCCAGCAGCCAAGATCACGGGAATCAGCCCCAGCATTTT.

This clonotype was seen repeatedly, ten times or more. The CDR3 DNA is TGTGCCAGCATCGGGACACGGAACACCGGGGAGCTGTTTTTT. As protein: CASIGTRNTGELFF. The gene calls are TRBV6-2 or TRBV6-3 and TRBJ2-2, with a weak D call TRBD1 (6 bases). CDR1 MNHEY and CDR2 SVGEGT come from the germline V gene. V shed 7 bases and J shed 1 base, with 10 bases lying between them. This CDR3 is built from 14 residues.

This clonotype appeared many times. V is TRBV7-9 and J is TRBJ2-7, with 9 bases that match TRBD1. The CDR3 consists of 13 residues. CDR1 and CDR2 (germline): SEHNR, FQNEAQ (reference sequence). Germline trimming cut 5 bases from V and 11 bases from J; bases unmatched to any gene: 10. DNA for the CDR3: TGTGCCAGCAGCCACCTGGACAGGGGTAGGGAGTACTTC. This gives the protein CASSHLDRGREYF.

This clonotype was recorded many times. The rearrangement links TRBV4-2 to TRBJ2-3, with 10 bases aligning to TRBD2. Germline values: CDR1 LGHNA, CDR2 YNFKEQ. V shed 6 bases, J shed 3 bases, and the junction held 6 bases outside the gene matches. This CDR3 is built from 15 residues. This CDR3 reads CASRDSGGATDTQYF. In DNA, the CDR3 is TGTGCCAGCAGAGACAGCGGGGGGGCAACAGATACGCAGTATTTT.

In this sample, this clonotype turned up many times. The chain couples TRBV7-2 to TRBJ2-7; D is unresolved. This CDR3 is built from 12 residues. With 6 bases removed from V and 0 bases from J, the gap between germline ends came to 6 bases. Germline CDR1 and CDR2: SGHTA and FQGNSA. The CDR3 protein is CASSRPSYEQYF. CDR3 DNA sequence: TGTGCCAGCAGTCGGCCCTCCTACGAGCAGTACTTC.

This clonotype was recorded many times. V gene TRBV7-9 combines with J gene TRBJ1-6; D not resolved. Germline V gives CDR1 SEHNR, CDR2 FQNEAQ (reference sequence). The V and J ends lost 5 bases and 0 bases respectively, with 17 bases between them. This CDR3 has 18 residues. CDR3 DNA sequence: TGTGCCAGCAGCCGGAGCTCGACGGCCAGCTCCTATAATTCACCCCTCCACTTT. This codes for CASSRSSTASSYNSPLHF.

This clonotype was seen repeatedly, ten times or more. The chain uses TRBV20-1 and TRBJ2-7; possibly TRBD2 for D (6 bases). The CDR3 runs 12 residues. Germline lookup yields CDR1 DFQATT and CDR2 SNEGSKA (reference sequence). The germline V and J ends were trimmed by 5 bases and 5 bases, with 13 bases remaining between them. CDR3: CSASGTVHEQYF. CDR3 nucleotide sequence: TGCAGTGCTTCCGGGACTGTCCACGAGCAGTACTTC.